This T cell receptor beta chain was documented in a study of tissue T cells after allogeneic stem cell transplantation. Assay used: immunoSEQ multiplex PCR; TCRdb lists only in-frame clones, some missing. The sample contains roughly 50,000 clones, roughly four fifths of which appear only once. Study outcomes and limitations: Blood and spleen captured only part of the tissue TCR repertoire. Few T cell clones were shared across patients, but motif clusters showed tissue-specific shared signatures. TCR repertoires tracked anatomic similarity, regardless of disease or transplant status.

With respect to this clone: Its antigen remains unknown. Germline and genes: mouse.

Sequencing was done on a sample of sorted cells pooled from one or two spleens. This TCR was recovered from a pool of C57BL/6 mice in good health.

The CDR3 loop is CASSIDTGGDTQYF. The sequenced part of the CDR3 DNA is TGTGCCAGCAGTATAGACACAGGGGGGGACACCCAGTAC. The J gene is TRBJ2-5, the V gene TRBV19; 8 positions agree with TRBD1. The CDR3 end falls 1 residue outside the read, so it is completed with the germline J gene. The CDR3 has 14 residues. J gave up 6 bases and V 0 bases, and 3 bases lay outside the gene matches. Looked up from germline, CDR1 is FNHDT and CDR2 is SITEND (reference sequence).